In its sample, the clone carrying this TCR beta chain was seen a few times. The antigen is undetermined. The germline gene is not matched at one end of the junction; a read error may be the cause. This entry belongs to a study of early T cells in non-severe SARS-CoV-2 infection. Background on the study: Sequencing was performed on bulk RNA from unsorted whole blood, leaving chains unpaired.

Unique molecular identifier tags were affixed to discrete cDNA molecules. MiXCR was run by TCRdb on the 5' RACE reads, yielding one entry per CDR3 protein. This repertoire shows 30,000 to 40,000 distinct CDR3 sequences, roughly 6.6% found once; its top ten account for more than 10%. The germline V gene encodes CDR1 SEHNR and CDR2 FQNEAQ (reference sequence). The CDR3 has 16 amino acids. Findings of the study overall: Matching with VDJdb favored anti-spike CD8 responses (missing private and CD4 specificities).

The receptor was isolated from an adult who was a healthcare worker with PCR-confirmed SARS-CoV-2 infection or an uninfected control (not recorded which). This chain connects TRBV7-9 to TRBJ2-3, with TRBD2 matching over 9 bases. The source was whole blood, collected at baseline. The CDR3 protein is CVSSPGGLASTDTQYF. CDR3 bases: TGTGTCAGCAGCCCCGGCGGACTAGCGAGCACAGATACGCAGTATTTT.